This TCR beta chain originates from a study of cytomegalovirus exposure and HLA in healthy donors. On this clone: Mismatch with germline at one junction end may stem from a read error.

Germline values: CDR1 MNHEY, CDR2 SVGAGI. CDR3 size: 15 residues. With 60 Vbeta and 13 Jbeta primers, the PCR was carried out. Sequencing was performed with immunoSEQ multiplex PCR; in TCRdb, only in-frame clones are kept and a portion is missing. The table includes about 91,000 clones, approximately 86% detected once. Sequenced sample: PBMCs. This TCR came from a man aged 25-40 years in good health and CMV-seropositive. The rearrangement links TRBV6-5 to TRBJ1-1; the D gene is possibly TRBD1 (5 bases). Here the CDR3 reads CASSYSRGANTEASF. The DNA of the CDR3 is TGTGCCAGCAGTTACTCGCGGGGCGCGAACACTGAAGCTTCCTTT.